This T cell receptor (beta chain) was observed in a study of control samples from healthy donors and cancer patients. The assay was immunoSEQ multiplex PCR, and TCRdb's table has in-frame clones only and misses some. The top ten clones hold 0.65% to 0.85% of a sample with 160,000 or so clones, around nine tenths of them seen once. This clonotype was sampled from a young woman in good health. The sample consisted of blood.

CDR3 amino acids: CASSQPPTWGVYRGLSSYEQYF. The CDR3 DNA sequence: TGCGCCAGCAGCCAACCACCTACATGGGGGGTATACAGGGGGTTGAGCTCCTACGAGCAGTACTTC. The chain combines TRBV4-3 with TRBJ2-7; 8 bases fit TRBD1. Trimming at V came to 2 bases and at J to 0 bases, leaving 24 bases not matched to a gene. The germline gives CDR1 LGHNA, CDR2 YSLEER. CDR3 length equals 22 residues.